This T cell receptor (beta chain) was profiled in a study of shared clonotypes between healthy human individuals. Assay used: immunoSEQ multiplex PCR; TCRdb lists only in-frame clones, some missing. The sample lists about 710,000 clones, roughly 72% occurring once. V was trimmed by 3 bases and J by 1 base, leaving 13 bases between them. The CDR3 extends over 16 amino acids. CDR1 is SGHDN, CDR2 FVKESK, per germline. The TCR was taken from a woman aged 25-40 years in good health. The chain combines TRBV14 with TRBJ2-4; the D gene is possibly TRBD2 (5 bases). Sequencing input: memory CD4+ T cells sorted from blood. Subset specified: CD45RA-negative fraction. Here the CDR3 reads CASSHEVGIAKNIQYF. The CDR3 DNA reads as TGTGCCAGCAGCCACGAGGTCGGGATTGCCAAAAACATTCAGTACTTC.